These 4 T cell receptor beta chains were all obtained from the same sample, sequenced in a study of cytomegalovirus exposure and HLA in healthy donors. Researchers ran the PCR with 60 Vbeta and 13 Jbeta primers. Assay used: immunoSEQ multiplex PCR; TCRdb lists only in-frame clones, some missing. The sample contains roughly 190,000 clones, around 74% of which appear only once. The sequenced sample consisted of PBMCs. Receptor source: a girl aged 5 to 17 in good health and CMV-seropositive.

The chain employs TRBV9 and TRBJ2-5, with 11 bases fitting TRBD2. Looked up from germline, CDR1 is SGDLS and CDR2 is YYNGEE. The CDR3 length is 18 residues. J gave up 7 bases and V 0 bases, and 14 bases lay outside the gene matches. This CDR3 reads CASSVGNIAGGPEGTQYF. The DNA of the CDR3 is TGTGCCAGCAGCGTAGGAAATATAGCGGGGGGGCCGGAAGGGACCCAGTACTTC.

Notes on this clone: Other nucleotide sequences from this sample produce the same CDR3. This CDR3 reads CASSPDRNYGYTF. The CDR3 DNA sequence: TGTGCCAGCTCACCAGACAGGAACTATGGCTACACCTTC. The rearrangement joins TRBV18 to TRBJ1-2; a weak D match, TRBD1 (6 bases). This CDR3 has 13 amino acids. Trimming shortened V by 2 bases and J by 2 bases, and 6 bases separated the two germline ends. Germline-derived CDR1 and CDR2 are KGHSH and LQKENI.

The V and J genes are TRBV5-4 and TRBJ2-5, with a tentative D call TRBD2 (5 bases). Germline-derived CDR1 and CDR2 are SGHNT and YYREEE (reference sequence). Between the trimmed V and J ends, which lost 0 bases and 11 bases, there was a span of 14 bases. The CDR3 totals 13 residues. CDR3 loop: CASSLEASTGQYF. In DNA, the CDR3 is TGTGCCAGCAGCTTGGAGGCTAGCACTGGGCAGTACTTC.

This clone was counted between two and nine times. The CDR3 DNA sequence: TGTGCCTGGATGGAGGGTGTTAACTATGGCTACACCTTC. The encoded protein is CAWMEGVNYGYTF. The genes are TRBV30 and TRBJ1-2, with D hard to call. This CDR3 comprises 13 residues. Trimming stripped 4 bases from V and 1 base from J, with 10 bases between. Germline loops: CDR1 GTSNPN, CDR2 SVGIG (reference sequence).